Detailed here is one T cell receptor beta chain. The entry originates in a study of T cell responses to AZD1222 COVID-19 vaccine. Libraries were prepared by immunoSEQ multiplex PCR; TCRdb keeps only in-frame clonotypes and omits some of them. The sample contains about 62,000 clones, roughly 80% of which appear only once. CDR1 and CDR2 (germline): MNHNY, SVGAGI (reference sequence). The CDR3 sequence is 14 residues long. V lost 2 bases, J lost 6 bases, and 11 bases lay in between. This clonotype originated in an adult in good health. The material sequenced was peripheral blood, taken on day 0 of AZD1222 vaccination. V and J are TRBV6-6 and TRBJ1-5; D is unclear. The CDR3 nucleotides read TGTGCCAGCAGTTACGAGGGTCTGGGTCAGCCCCAGCATTTT. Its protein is CASSYEGLGQPQHF.